A single sample is the source of the 26 T cell receptor beta chains below, sequenced in a study of blood T cell repertoires in COVID-19. TCRdb keeps only in-frame clones here, not all; method: immunoSEQ multiplex PCR. The data contain about 280,000 clones, roughly 87% of them seen just once; the ten biggest clones take up roughly 2%. The sequenced sample consisted of peripheral blood. The receptors shown here come from a woman aged 45-60 years who had recovered from COVID-19.

The chain carries TRBV7-8 and TRBJ1-4; D remains unclear. Per germline, CDR1 SGHVS and CDR2 FQNEAQ. The germline V and J ends were trimmed by 5 bases and 3 bases, with 19 bases remaining between them. This CDR3 has 17 residues. This CDR3 reads CASSPPRVRRPNEKLFF. In DNA form, the CDR3 reads TGTGCCAGCAGCCCTCCACGCGTTAGGCGGCCTAATGAAAAACTGTTTTTT. The variable domain in full, with the rest retrieved from reference TRBV7-8 and TRBJ1-4, is GAGVSQSPRYKVAKRGQDVALRCDPISGHVSLFWYQQALGQGPEFLTYFQNEAQLDKSGLPSDRFFAERPEGSVSTLKIQRTQQEDSAVYLCASSPPRVRRPNEKLFFGSGTQLSVL.

The chain combines TRBV15 with TRBJ1-1, with a tentative D call TRBD1 (6 bases). The CDR3 length is 17 residues. Germline CDR1 LNHNV, CDR2 YYDKDF (reference sequence). With 0 bases removed from V and 12 bases from J, the gap between germline ends came to 26 bases. The CDR3: CATSRELPGVGGAETFF. CDR3 in DNA: TGTGCCACCAGCAGAGAGCTACCCGGCGTGGGGGGGGCGGAAACTTTCTTT.

V usage is TRBV5-6 and J usage is TRBJ2-7, with D perhaps TRBD1 (7 bases). The V gene's germline CDR1 is SGHDT and CDR2 YYEEEE. V was trimmed by 0 bases and J by 0 bases, leaving 13 bases between them. The CDR3 extends over 16 amino acids. CDR3 sequence reads: CASSLGRGTVSYEQYF. DNA for the CDR3: TGTGCCAGCAGCTTGGGGAGGGGGACAGTCTCCTACGAGCAGTACTTC.

The chain combines TRBV4-3 with TRBJ1-2, with 12 bases matching TRBD1. CDR3 length: 16 residues. J was trimmed by 7 bases and V by 3 bases; bases with no gene match: 9. Germline V gene data show CDR1 as LGHNA and CDR2 as YSLEER. CDR3 in amino acids: CASSHGTGGITVGYTF. DNA for the CDR3: TGCGCCAGCAGCCACGGGACAGGGGGCATTACGGTTGGCTACACCTTC.

The table lists this clone with a count of one. The rearrangement uses TRBV9 and TRBJ2-2; D may be TRBD1 (5 bases). CDR1 is SGDLS, CDR2 YYNGEE, per germline. CDR3 length equals 16 residues. V lost 0 bases and J 6 bases, leaving 15 bases between the germline ends. The CDR3 coding sequence is TGTGCCAGCAGCGTAGGAATCGACCAGGGCTCCGGGGAGCTGTTTTTT. This sequence encodes CASSVGIDQGSGELFF.

This sequence joins TRBV27 and TRBJ1-4; unclear D gene. The germline V and J ends were trimmed by 6 bases and 8 bases, with 16 bases remaining between them. There are 14 residues in the CDR3. CDR1 MNHEY and CDR2 SMNVEV come from the germline V gene (reference sequence). The DNA of the CDR3 is TGTGCCAGCAGGCTCCTTTCCCCGGTCGAAAAACTGTTTTTT. It specifies CASRLLSPVEKLFF.

Only a few counts were recorded for this clone. The chain couples TRBV5-5 to TRBJ1-2, with unresolved D. The germline gives CDR1 SGHKS, CDR2 YYEKEE (reference sequence). This CDR3 has 14 residues. V lost 1 base to trimming and J lost 2 bases, with 9 bases between them. For the CDR3, the DNA is TGTGCCAGCAGCTTGAGAGACTACAACTATGGCTACACCTTC. It translates to CASSLRDYNYGYTF. Full variable domain (rest looked up from reference TRBV5-5 and TRBJ1-2): DAGVTQSPTHLIKTRGQQVTLRCSPISGHKSVSWYQQVLGQGPQFIFQYYEKEERGRGNFPDRFSARQFPNYSSELNVNALLLGDSALYLCASSLRDYNYGYTFGSGTRLTVV.

This clone showed up just once. The chain employs TRBV3-1 (or the pseudogene TRBV3-2) and TRBJ2-3, with 15 positions matching TRBD2. V gave up 2 bases and J gave up 7 bases; unmatched junction bases: 10. Per the germline V gene, CDR1 is LGHDT and CDR2 is YNNKEL (reference sequence). This CDR3 has 18 amino acids. The CDR3 DNA reads as TGTGCCAGCAGCCAACCGGGACAGGGGACTAGCGGGAGGAATACGCAGTATTTT. Its protein is CASSQPGQGTSGRNTQYF.

The rearrangement uses TRBV7-2 and TRBJ1-2, with TRBD1 identical over 7 bases. Germline lookup yields CDR1 SGHTA and CDR2 FQGNSA. The V and J ends lost 4 bases and 5 bases, in that order; junction bases with no gene match: 22. The CDR3 has 19 amino acids. DNA of the CDR3: TGTGCCAGCAGCTCCACAGGGGATCGGGATCCACGAAGAAAGTATGGCTACACCTTC. Encoded protein: CASSSTGDRDPRRKYGYTF.

V is TRBV10-2 and J is TRBJ1-2; possible D gene TRBD1, 5 bases. This CDR3 is built from 14 residues. Trimming removed 10 bases at V and 2 bases at J, with 17 bases between. Germline V gene data show CDR1 as WSHSY and CDR2 as SAAADI. DNA for the CDR3: TGCGCCACCTCACCCTCCGACAGAAACTATGGCTACACCTTC. Protein sequence: CATSPSDRNYGYTF.

The chain recombines TRBV30 with TRBJ1-1; tentatively, D is TRBD1 (5 bases). Looked up from germline, CDR1 is GTSNPN and CDR2 is SVGIG (reference sequence). V shed 4 bases and J shed 1 base, with 16 bases lying between them. The CDR3 is 15 residues long. CDR3 amino acids: CAWNNPSGANTEAFF. In DNA form, the CDR3 reads TGTGCCTGGAACAATCCCAGTGGGGCGAACACTGAAGCTTTCTTT.

The chain combines TRBV27 with TRBJ2-2; D possibly corresponds to TRBD2 (6 bases). Germline CDR1 MNHEY, CDR2 SMNVEV (reference sequence). CDR3 length: 14 amino acids. V was cut by 1 base and J by 5 bases, with 8 bases left in between. DNA of the CDR3: TGTGCCAGCAGTTTATACGGGGGAACCGGGGAGCTGTTTTTT. Translated, it gives CASSLYGGTGELFF.

The rearrangement links TRBV27 to TRBJ2-3; TRBD2 matches 8 bases. With V trimmed by 8 bases and J by 4 bases, 5 bases remained unmatched. CDR1 is MNHEY, CDR2 SMNVEV, per germline (reference sequence). There are 13 residues in the CDR3. The CDR3 spells CASGLAGADTQYF. The CDR3 bases are TGTGCCAGCGGGCTAGCGGGTGCAGATACGCAGTATTTT.

The rearrangement uses TRBV12-3 or TRBV12-4 and TRBJ1-5; D possibly corresponds to TRBD1 (5 bases). Trimming took 7 bases from V and 9 from J, leaving 13 bases between them. This CDR3 has 12 residues. CDR3: CASTGGGGPQHF. The CDR3 DNA reads as TGTGCCAGCACCGGCGGCGGGGGGCCCCAGCATTTT.

This chain joins TRBV5-1 and TRBJ2-2, with TRBD1 matching 9 bases. The J segment lost 8 bases and the V segment lost 5 bases, leaving 13 bases of the junction unmatched. This CDR3 has 16 amino acids. Germline CDR1 SGHRS, CDR2 YFSETQ. CDR3: CASRTIGTGLRGELFF. CDR3 in DNA: TGCGCCAGCAGGACTATCGGGACAGGGTTACGGGGGGAGCTGTTTTTT.

The chain links TRBV4-2 to TRBJ1-1; maybe TRBD1 (5 bases). The V end was cut by 1 base, the J end by 5 bases, with 14 bases between. Germline values: CDR1 LGHNA, CDR2 YNFKEQ. The CDR3 consists of 15 residues. The CDR3 region is CASSQVGGGETEAFF. The CDR3 bases are TGTGCCAGCAGCCAAGTCGGGGGGGGTGAAACTGAAGCTTTCTTT.

J is TRBJ2-5 and V is TRBV15; TRBD2 agrees at 10 bases. This CDR3 spans 17 amino acids. J lost 5 bases, V lost 0 bases, and 9 bases had no gene match. CDR1 LNHNV and CDR2 YYDKDF come from the germline V gene (reference sequence). CDR3 sequence (DNA): TGTGCCACCAGCAGAGATCAGCGGGGGGGTCTGCCGGAGACCCAGTACTTC. Amino acids: CATSRDQRGGLPETQYF.

This rearrangement joins TRBV7-8 to TRBJ2-6; no reliable D call. Trimming took 5 bases from V and 1 from J, leaving 12 bases between them. The V gene's germline CDR1 is SGHVS and CDR2 FQNEAQ. This CDR3 spans 16 amino acids. CDR3 in DNA: TGTGCCAGCAGCCGTAGTCGGGTTTCTGGGGCCAACGTCCTGACTTTC. The encoded protein is CASSRSRVSGANVLTF.

The chain is built from TRBV6-6 and TRBJ2-5; D ambiguous. Trimming took 2 bases from V and 4 from J, leaving 8 bases between them. There are 13 residues in the CDR3. Germline V gene data show CDR1 as MNHNY and CDR2 as SVGAGI (reference sequence). CDR3 sequence reads: CASSYTARETQYF. The DNA of the CDR3 is TGTGCCAGCAGTTACACAGCTCGAGAGACCCAGTACTTC.

The genes are TRBV4-3 and TRBJ1-3; D remains unclear. The length of the CDR3 is 16 residues. The V gene's germline CDR1 is LGHNA and CDR2 YSLEER. The V end was cut by 0 bases, the J end by 2 bases, with 11 bases between. This chain's CDR3 is CASSQDQEGTGNTIYF. The CDR3 DNA reads TGCGCCAGCAGCCAAGATCAGGAGGGAACTGGAAACACCATATATTTT.

This sequence joins TRBV7-9 and TRBJ2-5, with a possible D match to TRBD2 (6 bases). The CDR3 covers 15 residues. Between the trimmed V and J ends, which lost 1 base and 2 bases, there was a span of 11 bases. In germline, CDR1 is SEHNR, CDR2 FQNEAQ (reference sequence). CDR3 bases: TGTGCCAGCAGCTTAGTTCTCGGGGGTCAAGAGACCCAGTACTTC. It translates to CASSLVLGGQETQYF.

The chain employs TRBV6-1 and TRBJ1-4; D gene ambiguous. Trimming removed 7 bases from V and 8 bases from J, with 11 bases in between. Per the germline V gene, CDR1 is MNHNS and CDR2 is SASEGT. The CDR3 spans 12 residues. The CDR3 bases are TGTGCCAGCAACAGAGAGTTCGAAAAACTGTTTTTT. Amino acid sequence: CASNREFEKLFF.

This chain links TRBV14 with TRBJ2-1, with 14 bases lining up with TRBD2. Germline CDR1 and CDR2: SGHDN and FVKESK. The CDR3 spans 15 residues. V lost 7 bases and J lost 7; bases outside the gene matches: 6. CDR3 loop: CASMTSGGASNEQFF. For the CDR3, the DNA is TGTGCCAGCATGACTAGCGGGGGGGCCTCAAATGAGCAGTTCTTC.

The V gene is TRBV5-1, the J gene TRBJ1-1; TRBD1 matches at 10 bases. This CDR3 is built from 15 residues. Looked up from germline, CDR1 is SGHRS and CDR2 is YFSETQ. V trimming: 4 bases; J trimming: 3 bases; junction bases outside the gene matches: 6. The DNA of the CDR3 is TGCGCCAGCAGCAGACAGGGGGCAGGAGACACTGAAGCTTTCTTT. Translation: CASSRQGAGDTEAFF.

The J gene is TRBJ1-4, the V gene TRBV12-3 or TRBV12-4, with D possibly matching TRBD1 (5 bases). Trimming took 5 bases from V and 15 from J, leaving 13 bases between them. This CDR3 has 11 amino acids. The CDR3 spells CASSQHTGLFF. For the CDR3, the DNA is TGTGCCAGCAGTCAACACACAGGCTTGTTTTTT.

The V gene is TRBV6-4, the J gene TRBJ2-1, with TRBD2 matching 13 bases. The CDR3 length is 16 residues. Trimming at V came to 3 bases and at J to 6 bases, leaving 5 bases not matched to a gene. The germline V gene has CDR1 MRHNA and CDR2 SNTAGT. Written as DNA, the CDR3 is TGTGCCAGCAGTGAGTCCGGGACTAGCGGGGCCAATGAGCAGTTCTTC. Its protein is CASSESGTSGANEQFF.